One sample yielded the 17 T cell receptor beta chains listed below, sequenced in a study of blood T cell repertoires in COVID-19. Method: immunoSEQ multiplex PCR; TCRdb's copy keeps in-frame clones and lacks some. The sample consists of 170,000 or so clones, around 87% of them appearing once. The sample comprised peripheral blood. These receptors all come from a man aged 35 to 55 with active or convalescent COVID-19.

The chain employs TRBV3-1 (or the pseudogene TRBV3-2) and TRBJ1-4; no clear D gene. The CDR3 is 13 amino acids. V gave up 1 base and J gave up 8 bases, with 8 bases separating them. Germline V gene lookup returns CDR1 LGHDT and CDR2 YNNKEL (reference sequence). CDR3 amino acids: CASSQVAAEKLFF. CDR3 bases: TGTGCCAGCAGCCAAGTAGCGGCGGAAAAACTGTTTTTT.

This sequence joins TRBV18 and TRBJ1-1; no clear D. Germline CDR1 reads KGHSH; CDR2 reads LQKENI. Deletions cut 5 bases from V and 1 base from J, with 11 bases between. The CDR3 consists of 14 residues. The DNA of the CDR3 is TGTGCCAGCTCATCCGGACTTACGAACACTGAAGCTTTCTTT. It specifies CASSSGLTNTEAFF. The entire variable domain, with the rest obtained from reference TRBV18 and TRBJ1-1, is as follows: NAGVMQNPRHLVRRRGQEARLRCSPMKGHSHVYWYRQLPEEGLKFMVYLQKENIIDESGMPKERFSAEFPKEGPSILRIQQVVRGDSAAYFCASSSGLTNTEAFFGQGTRLTVV.

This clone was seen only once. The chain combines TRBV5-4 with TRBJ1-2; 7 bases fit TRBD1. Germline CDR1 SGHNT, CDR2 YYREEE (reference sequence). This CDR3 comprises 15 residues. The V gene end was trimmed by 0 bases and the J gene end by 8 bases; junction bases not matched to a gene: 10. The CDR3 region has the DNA TGTGCCAGCAGCTTGGGGAACACAGGGGTTAGAGGCTACACCTTC. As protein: CASSLGNTGVRGYTF. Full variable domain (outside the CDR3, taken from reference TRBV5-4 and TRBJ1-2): ETGVTQSPTHLIKTRGQQVTLRCSSQSGHNTVSWYQQALGQGPQFIFQYYREEENGRGNFPPRFSGLQFPNYSSELNVNALELDDSALYLCASSLGNTGVRGYTFGSGTRLTVV.

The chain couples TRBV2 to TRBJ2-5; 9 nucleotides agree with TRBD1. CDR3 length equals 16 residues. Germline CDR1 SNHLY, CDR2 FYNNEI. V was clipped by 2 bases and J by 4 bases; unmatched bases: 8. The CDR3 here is CASSELTGTGSETQYF. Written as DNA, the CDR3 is TGTGCCAGCAGTGAACTCACTGGGACAGGGTCAGAGACCCAGTACTTC.

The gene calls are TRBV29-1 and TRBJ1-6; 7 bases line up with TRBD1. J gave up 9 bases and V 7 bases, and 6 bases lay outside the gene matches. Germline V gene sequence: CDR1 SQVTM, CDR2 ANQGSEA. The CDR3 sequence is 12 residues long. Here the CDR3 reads CSAGDSVSPLHF. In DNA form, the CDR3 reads TGCAGCGCCGGGGACAGCGTTTCACCCCTCCACTTT.

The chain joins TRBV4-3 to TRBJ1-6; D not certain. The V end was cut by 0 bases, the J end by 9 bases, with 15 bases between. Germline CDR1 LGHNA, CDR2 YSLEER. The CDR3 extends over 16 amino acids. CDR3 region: CASSQDGGRIVSPLHF. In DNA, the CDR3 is TGCGCCAGCAGCCAAGATGGAGGAAGGATCGTTTCACCCCTCCACTTT.

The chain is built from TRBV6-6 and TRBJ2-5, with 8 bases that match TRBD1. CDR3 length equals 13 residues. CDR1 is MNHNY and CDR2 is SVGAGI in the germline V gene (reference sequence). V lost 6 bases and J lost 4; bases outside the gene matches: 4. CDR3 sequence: CASSDRGRETQYF. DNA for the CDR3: TGTGCCAGCAGCGACAGGGGCCGAGAGACCCAGTACTTC.

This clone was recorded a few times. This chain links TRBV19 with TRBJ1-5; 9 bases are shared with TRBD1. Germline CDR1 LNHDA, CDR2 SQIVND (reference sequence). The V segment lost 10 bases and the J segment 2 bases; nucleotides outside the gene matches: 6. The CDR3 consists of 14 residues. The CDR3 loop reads CATDGDRGNQPQHF. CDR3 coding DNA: TGTGCCACTGACGGGGACAGGGGCAATCAGCCCCAGCATTTT.

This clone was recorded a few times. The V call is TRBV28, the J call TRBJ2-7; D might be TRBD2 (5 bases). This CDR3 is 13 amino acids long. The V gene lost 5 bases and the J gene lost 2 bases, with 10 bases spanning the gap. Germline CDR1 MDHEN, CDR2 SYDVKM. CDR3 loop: CASSTGLAYEQYF. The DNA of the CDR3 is TGTGCCAGCAGTACCGGACTCGCCTACGAGCAGTACTTC.

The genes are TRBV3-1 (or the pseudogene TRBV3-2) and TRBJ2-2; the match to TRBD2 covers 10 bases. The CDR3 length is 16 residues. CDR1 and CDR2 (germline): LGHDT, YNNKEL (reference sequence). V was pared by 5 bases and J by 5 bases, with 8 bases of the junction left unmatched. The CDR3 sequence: CASSYPSGGKTGELFF. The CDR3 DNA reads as TGTGCCAGCAGCTACCCTAGCGGGGGAAAGACCGGGGAGCTGTTTTTT.

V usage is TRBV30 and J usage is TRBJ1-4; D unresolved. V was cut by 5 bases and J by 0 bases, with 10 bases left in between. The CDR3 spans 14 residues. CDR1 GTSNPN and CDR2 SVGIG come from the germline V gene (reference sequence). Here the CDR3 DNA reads TGTGCCTGGCGCCTCACTGCAACTAATGAAAAACTGTTTTTT. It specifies CAWRLTATNEKLFF. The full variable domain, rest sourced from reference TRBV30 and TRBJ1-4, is SQTIHQWPATLVQPVGSPLSLECTVEGTSNPNLYWYRQAAGRGLQLLFYSVGIGQISSEVPQNLSASRPQDRQFILSSKKLLLSDSGFYLCAWRLTATNEKLFFGSGTQLSVL.

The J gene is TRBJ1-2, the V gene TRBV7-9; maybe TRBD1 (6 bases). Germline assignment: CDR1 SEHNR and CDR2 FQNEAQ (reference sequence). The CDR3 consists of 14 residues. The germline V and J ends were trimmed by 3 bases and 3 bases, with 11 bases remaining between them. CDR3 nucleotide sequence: TGTGCCAGCAGCTTGGGCAGGGGTGACTATGGCTACACCTTC. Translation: CASSLGRGDYGYTF.

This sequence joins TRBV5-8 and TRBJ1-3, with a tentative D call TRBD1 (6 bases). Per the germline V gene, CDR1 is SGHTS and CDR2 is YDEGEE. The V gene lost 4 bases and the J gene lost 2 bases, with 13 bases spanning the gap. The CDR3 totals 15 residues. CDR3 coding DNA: TGTGCCAGCAGCACTCCGACAGGCCCTGGAAACACCATATATTTT. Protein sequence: CASSTPTGPGNTIYF.

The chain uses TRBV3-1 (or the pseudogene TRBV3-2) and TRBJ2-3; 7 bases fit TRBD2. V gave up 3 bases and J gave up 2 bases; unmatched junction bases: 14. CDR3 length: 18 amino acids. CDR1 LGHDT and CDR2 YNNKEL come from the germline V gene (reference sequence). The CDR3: CASSQTQLGLVYTDTQYF. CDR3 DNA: TGTGCCAGCAGCCAGACCCAACTCGGACTAGTATACACAGATACGCAGTATTTT.

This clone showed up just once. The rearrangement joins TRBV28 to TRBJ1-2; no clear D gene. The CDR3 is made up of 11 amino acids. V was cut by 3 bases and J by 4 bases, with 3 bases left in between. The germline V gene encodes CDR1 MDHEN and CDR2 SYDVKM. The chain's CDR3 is CASSLSYGYTF. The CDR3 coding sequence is TGTGCCAGCAGTTTGAGCTATGGCTACACCTTC.

This CDR3 is CASSFGQISGNEQFF. The CDR3 bases are TGTGCCAGCAGCTTCGGGCAAATAAGCGGCAATGAGCAGTTCTTC. This chain uses TRBV7-2 with TRBJ2-1; TRBD2 might be the D (5 bases). V was clipped by 3 bases and J by 6 bases, with 15 bases between them. Germline V lookup: CDR1 SGHTA, CDR2 FQGNSA. The CDR3 has 15 residues. Together with reference TRBV7-2 and TRBJ2-1, the CDR3 gives the full variable domain: GAGVSQSPSNKVTEKGKDVELRCDPISGHTALYWYRQSLGQGLEFLIYFQGNSAPDKSGLPSDRFSAERTGGSVSTLTIQRTQQEDSAVYLCASSFGQISGNEQFFGPGTRLTVL.

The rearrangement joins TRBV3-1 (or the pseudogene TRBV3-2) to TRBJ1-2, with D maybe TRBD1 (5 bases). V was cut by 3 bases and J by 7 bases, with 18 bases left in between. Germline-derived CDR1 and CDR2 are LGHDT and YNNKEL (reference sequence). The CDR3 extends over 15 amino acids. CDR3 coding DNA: TGTGCCAGCAGCCAGTTGGTGGGAGGGACGCGTGGCTACACCTTC. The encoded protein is CASSQLVGGTRGYTF.